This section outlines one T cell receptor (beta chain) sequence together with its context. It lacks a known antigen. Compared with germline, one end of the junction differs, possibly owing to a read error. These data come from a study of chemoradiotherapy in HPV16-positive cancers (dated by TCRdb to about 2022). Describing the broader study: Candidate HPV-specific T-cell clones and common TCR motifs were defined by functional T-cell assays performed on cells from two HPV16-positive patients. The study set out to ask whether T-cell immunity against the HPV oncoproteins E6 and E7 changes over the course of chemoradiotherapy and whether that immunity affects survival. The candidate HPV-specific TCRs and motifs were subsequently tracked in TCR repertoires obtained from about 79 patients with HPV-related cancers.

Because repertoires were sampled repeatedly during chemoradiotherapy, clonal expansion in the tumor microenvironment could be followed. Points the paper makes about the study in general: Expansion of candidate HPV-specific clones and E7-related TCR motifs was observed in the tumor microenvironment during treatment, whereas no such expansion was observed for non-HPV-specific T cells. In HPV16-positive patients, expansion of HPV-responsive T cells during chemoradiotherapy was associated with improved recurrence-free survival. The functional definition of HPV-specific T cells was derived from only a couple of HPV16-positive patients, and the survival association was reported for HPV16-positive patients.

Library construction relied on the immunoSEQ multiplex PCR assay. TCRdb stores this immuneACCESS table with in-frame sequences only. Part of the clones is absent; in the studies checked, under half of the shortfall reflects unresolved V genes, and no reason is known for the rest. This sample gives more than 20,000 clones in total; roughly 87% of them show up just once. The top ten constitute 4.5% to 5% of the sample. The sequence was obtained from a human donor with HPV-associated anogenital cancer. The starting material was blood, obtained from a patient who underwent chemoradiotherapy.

The DNA sequence reads TGTACCAGCTCACCACAGGACGGGACCTACACCTTC. Translation gives CTSSPQDGTYTF. The rearranged segments are TRBV18 and TRBJ1-2; TRBD1 is possibly the D segment (5 matching bases). The CDR3 starts with the cysteine, ends with the phenylalanine, and has 12 residues. The CDR3 DNA has 36 bases and is translated from base 1. Reading the germline V gene gives CDR1 KGHSH and CDR2 LQKENI. With the portions outside the CDR3 filled from the reference TRBV18 and TRBJ1-2 genes, the complete variable region becomes NAGVMQNPRHLVRRRGQEARLRCSPMKGHSHVYWYRQLPEEGLKFMVYLQKENIIDESGMPKERFSAEFPKEGPSILRIQQVVRGDSAAYFCTSSPQDGTYTFGSGTRLTVV.